This TCR beta chain was documented in a study of CD4 T cells in relation to SARS-CoV-2 and coronaviruses. Study background: PBMCs were cultured with antigen for 10 days before TCR beta sequencing. General study points: This crossreactivity analysis covered spike protein alone, no other viral proteins. Roughly 65% of donors had memory CD4+ clonotypes crossrecognizing SARS-CoV-2 and common cold coronavirus spike.

Clones were sequenced by immunoSEQ multiplex PCR, and TCRdb holds only the in-frame ones, with some missing. The sample lists more than 25,000 clones, less than 80% occurring once. Comment on this clone: Its matching antigen is unknown.

CDR3 length: 16 amino acids. Germline loops: CDR1 SEHNR, CDR2 FQNEAQ (reference sequence). Trimming cost V 5 bases and J 8 bases, with 21 bases left between them. CD4+ T cells from unexposed donors were obtained before the COVID-19 pandemic (2011-2018). CD4+ T cells were isolated from the cells after around 11 days of culture. As cell numbers allowed, unexposed-donor CD4+ T cells faced SARS-CoV-2 S/N and four cold-coronavirus spikes. This chain joins TRBV7-9 and TRBJ1-4, with D perhaps TRBD1 (5 bases). The specimen was CD4+ T cells from PBMCs, cultured in vitro. This TCR was sampled from a human donor in good health. The CDR3 loop is CASSRRAFRSGEKLFF. The CDR3 coding sequence is TGTGCCAGCAGCCGGAGAGCTTTCCGGTCAGGGGAAAAACTGTTTTTT.